This T cell receptor beta chain was captured by sequencing in a study of T-cell memory formation after mild COVID-19. From 5'RACE with constant-segment primers came TCR alpha and TCR beta cDNA libraries that carried sample barcodes and UMIs. One entry per CDR3 protein, called by TCRdb with MiXCR from the 5' RACE reads. The sample carries 450,000 to 650,000 distinct CDR3 sequences, about 20% recorded once. General observations from the study: Second-wave clones with a day 37 peak had unconfirmed SARS-CoV-2 specificity.

The V and J ends lost 5 bases and 1 base respectively, with 12 bases between them. Germline lookup yields CDR1 SGHTA and CDR2 FQGNSA. The CDR3 sequence is 14 residues long. This clonotype was detected only a few times. Its specificity is not known. The sample taken for sequencing was PBMCs or a T cell subset sorted from them (not recorded which). This sequence joins TRBV7-2 and TRBJ2-7; TRBD2 is a possible D gene (7 bases). This clonotype was sampled from an adult woman who had mild COVID-19 (a few samples of this study predate the infection). Cell type and time point are not known. CDR3 protein: CASSGGAGSYEQYF. In nucleotides, the CDR3 is TGTGCCAGCAGCGGGGGGGCGGGATCCTACGAGCAGTACTTC. Full variable domain (outside the CDR3, taken from reference TRBV7-2 and TRBJ2-7): GAGVSQSPSNKVTEKGKDVELRCDPISGHTALYWYRQSLGQGLEFLIYFQGNSAPDKSGLPSDRFSAERTGGSVSTLTIQRTQQEDSAVYLCASSGGAGSYEQYFGPGTRLTVT.